This T cell receptor beta chain was profiled in a study of CXCR3-negative and CXCR3-positive naive CD8 T cells. Germline V gene data show CDR1 as DFQATT and CDR2 as SNEGSKA (reference sequence). This CDR3 is built from 14 residues. Libraries were UMI-labeled 5' RACE TRB cDNA. TCRdb re-analyzed the 5' RACE reads; it lists each CDR3 protein once, without DNA. The sample yields around 140,000 distinct CDR3 sequences, of which the top ten take up 0.45% to 0.6%. The chain couples TRBV20-1 to TRBJ1-4; TCRdb reports TRBD1, a call that lacks DNA to check it against. This TCR was sampled from a human donor in good health. Some clones in this sample may be carry-over from other donors' samples. Sequencing was carried out using naive CXCR3- CD8+ T cells from blood. Subset: CD45RO-CCR7+CD27+CD95- naive CD8+ T cells lacking CXCR3 (TNR3-). CDR3 region: CSARDRGPNEKLFF.